Listed below are T cell receptor beta chains from one sample, sequenced in a study of PD-L1 blockade in urothelial cancer. Method: immunoSEQ multiplex PCR; TCRdb's copy keeps in-frame clones and lacks some. The sample contains 100,000 to 150,000 clones, roughly 82% of which appear only once. Sequences were derived from PBMCs, sampled around atezolizumab (anti-PD-L1) treatment. These receptors all come from a man aged 50-59 years with urothelial cancer. CDR3s include the opening cysteine and the closing phenylalanine or tryptophan. D genes are given only for firm matches. Size values are once, few and many counts, or a class for expanded clones, and some rows have none.

d_gene: NA; v_gene: TRBV28; abundance: few; j_gene: TRBJ2-1; CDR3aa: CASTSARLVGSEQFF; CDR3nt: TGTGCCAGCACCAGCGCCCGCCTAGTCGGCTCTGAGCAGTTCTTC
d_gene: NA; v_gene: TRBV29-1; abundance: NA; j_gene: TRBJ2-3; CDR3aa: CSAGGDTDTQYF; CDR3nt: TGCAGCGCGGGCGGGGACACAGATACGCAGTATTTT
d_gene: NA; v_gene: TRBV21-1; abundance: NA; j_gene: TRBJ1-1; CDR3aa: CASSKDGPGGRTEAFF; CDR3nt: TGTGCCAGCAGCAAAGACGGACCGGGAGGAAGGACTGAAGCTTTCTTT
d_gene: NA; v_gene: TRBV11-2; abundance: NA; j_gene: TRBJ2-7; CDR3aa: CASSSQGASSSYEQYF; CDR3nt: TGTGCCAGCAGCTCCCAAGGGGCCTCCAGCTCCTACGAGCAGTACTTC
d_gene: NA; v_gene: TRBV6-5; abundance: NA; j_gene: TRBJ1-5; CDR3aa: CASRTDRYSNQPQHF; CDR3nt: TGTGCCAGCAGGACCGACAGATATAGCAATCAGCCCCAGCATTTT
d_gene: NA; v_gene: TRBV27; abundance: few; j_gene: TRBJ2-2; CDR3aa: CASREQPGGELFF; CDR3nt: TGTGCCAGCAGGGAGCAACCTGGCGGGGAGCTGTTTTTT
d_gene: TRBD1; v_gene: TRBV9; abundance: NA; j_gene: TRBJ1-4; CDR3aa: CASSVNPGGTGINEKLFF; CDR3nt: TGTGCCAGCAGCGTAAACCCAGGCGGGACAGGGATTAATGAAAAACTGTTTTTT
d_gene: TRBD2; v_gene: TRBV5-1; abundance: NA; j_gene: TRBJ2-1; CDR3aa: CASSRGTSGSKYGGEQFF; CDR3nt: TGCGCCAGCAGCCGAGGGACTAGCGGGAGTAAGTACGGGGGTGAGCAGTTCTTC
d_gene: NA; v_gene: TRBV28; abundance: NA; j_gene: TRBJ1-2; CDR3aa: CASSFAGASYGYTF; CDR3nt: TGTGCCAGCAGTTTTGCGGGGGCTTCCTATGGCTACACCTTC
d_gene: TRBD1; v_gene: TRBV15; abundance: NA; j_gene: TRBJ2-2; CDR3aa: CATSRDREARELFF; CDR3nt: TGTGCCACCAGCAGGGACAGGGAGGCTAGGGAGCTGTTTTTT
d_gene: NA; v_gene: TRBV7-3; abundance: few; j_gene: TRBJ2-1; CDR3aa: CASSSATSSGNEQFF; CDR3nt: TGTGCCAGCAGCTCGGCAACTAGTTCAGGAAATGAGCAGTTCTTC
d_gene: TRBD2; v_gene: TRBV9; abundance: few; j_gene: TRBJ2-1; CDR3aa: CASSVATSGNEQFF; CDR3nt: TGTGCCAGCAGCGTAGCGACTAGCGGGAATGAGCAGTTCTTC
d_gene: TRBD2; v_gene: TRBV9; abundance: NA; j_gene: TRBJ2-1; CDR3aa: CASSETQRGNEQFF; CDR3nt: TGTGCCAGCAGCGAGACGCAGCGGGGGAATGAGCAGTTCTTC
d_gene: NA; v_gene: TRBV19; abundance: once; j_gene: TRBJ1-1; CDR3aa: CASMSGKGTEAFF; CDR3nt: TGTGCCAGTATGTCGGGGAAGGGCACTGAAGCTTTCTTT
d_gene: NA; v_gene: TRBV6-1; abundance: NA; j_gene: TRBJ2-1; CDR3aa: CASSEWASSYNEQFF; CDR3nt: TGTGCCAGCAGTGAGTGGGCGAGCTCCTACAATGAGCAGTTCTTC
d_gene: NA; v_gene: TRBV7-9; abundance: NA; j_gene: TRBJ2-1; CDR3aa: CASSSRSTGFNEQFF; CDR3nt: TGTGCCAGCAGCTCCCGATCTACAGGGTTCAATGAGCAGTTCTTC
d_gene: NA; v_gene: TRBV11-2; abundance: NA; j_gene: TRBJ1-1; CDR3aa: CASSRPTLNTEAFF; CDR3nt: TGTGCCAGCAGCCGTCCAACACTGAACACTGAAGCTTTCTTT
d_gene: TRBD1; v_gene: TRBV7-2; abundance: once; j_gene: TRBJ2-7; CDR3aa: CASSSGTGFNEQYF; CDR3nt: TGTGCCAGCAGCTCCGGGACAGGGTTTAACGAGCAGTACTTC
d_gene: NA; v_gene: TRBV25-1; abundance: NA; j_gene: TRBJ2-7; CDR3aa: CASSENSPYEQYF; CDR3nt: TGTGCCAGCAGTGAAAACAGTCCCTACGAGCAGTACTTC
d_gene: TRBD1; v_gene: TRBV15; abundance: NA; j_gene: TRBJ2-1; CDR3aa: CATSRERTGMGEQFF; CDR3nt: TGTGCCACCAGCAGGGAAAGGACAGGAATGGGGGAGCAGTTCTTC
d_gene: TRBD2; v_gene: TRBV7-2; abundance: NA; j_gene: TRBJ2-7; CDR3aa: CASSSRGGRQSSYEQYF; CDR3nt: TGTGCCAGCAGCTCCCGCGGGGGACGGCAGAGCTCCTACGAGCAGTACTTC
d_gene: TRBD2; v_gene: TRBV7-9; abundance: NA; j_gene: TRBJ2-7; CDR3aa: CASSFGGRAGEQYF; CDR3nt: TGTGCCAGCAGCTTTGGCGGGAGGGCCGGTGAGCAGTACTTC
d_gene: TRBD1; v_gene: TRBV28; abundance: NA; j_gene: TRBJ1-5; CDR3aa: CASSYRQGRQPQHF; CDR3nt: TGTGCCAGCAGTTACCGACAGGGTCGTCAGCCCCAGCATTTT
d_gene: NA; v_gene: TRBV9; abundance: NA; j_gene: TRBJ1-3; CDR3aa: CASSVNTGNTIYF; CDR3nt: TGTGCCAGCAGCGTAAATACTGGAAACACCATATATTTT
d_gene: TRBD2; v_gene: TRBV6-4; abundance: NA; j_gene: TRBJ2-3; CDR3aa: CASSQTSGNTQYF; CDR3nt: TGTGCCAGCAGTCAAACTAGCGGGAATACGCAGTATTTT
d_gene: TRBD1; v_gene: TRBV19; abundance: NA; j_gene: TRBJ2-7; CDR3aa: CASSIGQGAYEQYF; CDR3nt: TGTGCCAGTAGTATCGGACAGGGGGCCTACGAGCAGTACTTC
d_gene: NA; v_gene: TRBV2; abundance: NA; j_gene: TRBJ2-1; CDR3aa: CASSPDLGRGEQFF; CDR3nt: TGTGCCAGCAGCCCCGATTTGGGGAGAGGGGAGCAGTTCTTC
d_gene: TRBD2; v_gene: TRBV6-1; abundance: NA; j_gene: TRBJ2-5; CDR3aa: CASSRGGTPREPQYF; CDR3nt: TGTGCCAGCAGTAGGGGAGGGACGCCCCGGGAGCCCCAGTACTTC
d_gene: TRBD1; v_gene: TRBV30; abundance: NA; j_gene: TRBJ2-7; CDR3aa: CAWSVRDRGGEQYF; CDR3nt: TGTGCCTGGAGTGTACGGGACAGGGGAGGCGAGCAGTACTTC
d_gene: NA; v_gene: TRBV14; abundance: NA; j_gene: TRBJ2-3; CDR3aa: CASSQFRAGATQYF; CDR3nt: TGTGCCAGCAGCCAGTTTCGGGCAGGGGCTACGCAGTATTTT
d_gene: TRBD1; v_gene: TRBV10-1; abundance: NA; j_gene: TRBJ2-5; CDR3aa: CARGGQQETQYF; CDR3nt: TGCGCCAGAGGGGGACAGCAGGAGACCCAGTACTTC
d_gene: NA; v_gene: TRBV14; abundance: NA; j_gene: TRBJ2-7; CDR3aa: CASSQGQVTVYEQYF; CDR3nt: TGTGCCAGCAGCCAAGGACAGGTGACGGTCTACGAGCAGTACTTC
d_gene: TRBD2; v_gene: TRBV5-6; abundance: NA; j_gene: TRBJ2-7; CDR3aa: CASSPTFSGASYEQYF; CDR3nt: TGTGCCAGCAGCCCGACTTTTAGCGGGGCCTCCTACGAGCAGTACTTC
d_gene: TRBD1; v_gene: TRBV4-1; abundance: NA; j_gene: TRBJ2-2; CDR3aa: CASSGTGFDTGELFF; CDR3nt: TGCGCCAGCAGCGGGACAGGGTTTGACACCGGGGAGCTGTTTTTT
d_gene: NA; v_gene: TRBV9; abundance: NA; j_gene: TRBJ2-3; CDR3aa: CASSVGVQARTSTDTQYF; CDR3nt: TGTGCCAGCAGCGTAGGAGTTCAGGCAAGAACTAGCACAGATACGCAGTATTTT
d_gene: NA; v_gene: TRBV7-6; abundance: NA; j_gene: TRBJ2-1; CDR3aa: CASSSGLNEQFF; CDR3nt: TGTGCCAGCAGCTCGGGTCTAAATGAGCAGTTCTTC
d_gene: NA; v_gene: TRBV27; abundance: few; j_gene: TRBJ2-7; CDR3aa: CASSPSGNHEQYF; CDR3nt: TGTGCCAGCAGTCCTTCGGGAAACCACGAGCAGTACTTC
d_gene: NA; v_gene: TRBV10-2; abundance: NA; j_gene: TRBJ2-5; CDR3aa: CASSEGGGVETQYF; CDR3nt: TGCGCCAGCAGTGAGGGAGGGGGGGTAGAGACCCAGTACTTC
d_gene: TRBD2; v_gene: TRBV7-9; abundance: NA; j_gene: TRBJ2-5; CDR3aa: CASRRPGLAGEGGETQYF; CDR3nt: TGTGCCAGCAGACGACCGGGACTAGCGGGAGAGGGTGGAGAGACCCAGTACTTC
d_gene: NA; v_gene: TRBV5-1; abundance: NA; j_gene: TRBJ2-3; CDR3aa: CASTDTYTDTQYF; CDR3nt: TGCGCCAGCACCGACACCTACACAGATACGCAGTATTTT
d_gene: TRBD2; v_gene: TRBV25-1; abundance: NA; j_gene: TRBJ2-7; CDR3aa: CASSEALAGAYEQYF; CDR3nt: TGTGCCAGCAGTGAAGCACTAGCGGGAGCCTACGAGCAGTACTTC
d_gene: TRBD2; v_gene: TRBV7-3; abundance: NA; j_gene: TRBJ2-7; CDR3aa: CASSLRGGTSSYEQYF; CDR3nt: TGTGCCAGCAGCTTACGCGGCGGGACTAGCTCCTACGAGCAGTACTTC
d_gene: NA; v_gene: TRBV19; abundance: NA; j_gene: TRBJ2-1; CDR3aa: CASSAGAAGEQFF; CDR3nt: TGTGCCAGTAGTGCAGGGGCGGCTGGTGAGCAGTTCTTC
d_gene: NA; v_gene: TRBV11-2; abundance: NA; j_gene: TRBJ1-1; CDR3aa: CASTRWRGQNTEAFF; CDR3nt: TGTGCCAGCACCCGATGGAGGGGCCAGAACACTGAAGCTTTCTTT
d_gene: TRBD2; v_gene: TRBV19; abundance: few; j_gene: TRBJ2-1; CDR3aa: CASSLGLAGAMRNEQFF; CDR3nt: TGTGCCAGTAGTTTGGGACTAGCGGGAGCGATGAGGAATGAGCAGTTCTTC
d_gene: NA; v_gene: TRBV29-1; abundance: NA; j_gene: TRBJ2-1; CDR3aa: CSVDQGFSYNEQFF; CDR3nt: TGCAGCGTTGATCAGGGTTTCTCCTACAATGAGCAGTTCTTC
d_gene: NA; v_gene: TRBV9; abundance: NA; j_gene: TRBJ1-2; CDR3aa: CASSPATASRYGYTF; CDR3nt: TGTGCCAGCAGCCCGGCGACTGCCTCTCGATATGGCTACACCTTC
d_gene: NA; v_gene: TRBV2; abundance: NA; j_gene: TRBJ2-5; CDR3aa: CASSEWSEETQYF; CDR3nt: TGTGCCAGCAGTGAATGGTCAGAAGAGACCCAGTACTTC
d_gene: NA; v_gene: TRBV6-6; abundance: NA; j_gene: TRBJ1-3; CDR3aa: CATHGDLSGNTIYF; CDR3nt: TGTGCCACCCACGGGGATCTCTCTGGAAACACCATATATTTT
d_gene: NA; v_gene: TRBV7-9; abundance: NA; j_gene: TRBJ1-6; CDR3aa: CASSFKRRGRDGGNF; CDR3nt: TGTGCCAGCAGCTTTAAGCGGCGAGGCCGGGACGGGGGTAACTTT
d_gene: TRBD1; v_gene: TRBV6-5; abundance: NA; j_gene: TRBJ1-6; CDR3aa: CASSLDRVRNSPLHF; CDR3nt: TGTGCCAGCAGTTTAGACAGGGTGCGTAATTCACCCCTCCACTTT
d_gene: TRBD2; v_gene: TRBV10-3; abundance: NA; j_gene: TRBJ2-2; CDR3aa: CAIRASGATGELFF; CDR3nt: TGTGCCATCAGGGCTAGCGGGGCCACCGGGGAGCTGTTTTTT
d_gene: TRBD1; v_gene: TRBV5-6; abundance: NA; j_gene: TRBJ1-1; CDR3aa: CASSLLGQGDTEAFF; CDR3nt: TGTGCCAGCAGCCTCCTGGGACAGGGAGACACTGAAGCTTTCTTT
d_gene: TRBD1; v_gene: TRBV28; abundance: NA; j_gene: TRBJ1-2; CDR3aa: CASSLLTGVRGYTF; CDR3nt: TGTGCCAGCAGTTTACTTACAGGGGTGCGGGGCTACACCTTC
d_gene: NA; v_gene: TRBV6-1; abundance: NA; j_gene: TRBJ1-1; CDR3aa: CASRYQGNTEAFF; CDR3nt: TGTGCCAGCAGGTACCAGGGGAACACTGAAGCTTTCTTT
d_gene: TRBD1; v_gene: TRBV7-6; abundance: NA; j_gene: TRBJ1-5; CDR3aa: CASSLDRDQPQHF; CDR3nt: TGTGCCAGCAGCTTGGACAGGGATCAGCCCCAGCATTTT
d_gene: TRBD2; v_gene: TRBV5-6; abundance: NA; j_gene: TRBJ2-4; CDR3aa: CASRLGTSGIQYF; CDR3nt: TGTGCCAGCAGACTCGGGACTAGCGGAATTCAGTACTTC
d_gene: NA; v_gene: TRBV15; abundance: NA; j_gene: TRBJ1-6; CDR3aa: CATSREWSYSPLHF; CDR3nt: TGTGCCACCAGCAGAGAATGGAGTTATTCACCCCTCCACTTT
d_gene: TRBD1; v_gene: TRBV7-9; abundance: NA; j_gene: TRBJ1-2; CDR3aa: CASSLTTGIYTF; CDR3nt: TGTGCCAGCAGCCTCACGACAGGGATCTACACCTTC
d_gene: NA; v_gene: TRBV30; abundance: NA; j_gene: TRBJ1-2; CDR3aa: CAWSAGYLGSGYTF; CDR3nt: TGTGCCTGGAGTGCGGGCTATCTAGGGAGTGGCTACACCTTC